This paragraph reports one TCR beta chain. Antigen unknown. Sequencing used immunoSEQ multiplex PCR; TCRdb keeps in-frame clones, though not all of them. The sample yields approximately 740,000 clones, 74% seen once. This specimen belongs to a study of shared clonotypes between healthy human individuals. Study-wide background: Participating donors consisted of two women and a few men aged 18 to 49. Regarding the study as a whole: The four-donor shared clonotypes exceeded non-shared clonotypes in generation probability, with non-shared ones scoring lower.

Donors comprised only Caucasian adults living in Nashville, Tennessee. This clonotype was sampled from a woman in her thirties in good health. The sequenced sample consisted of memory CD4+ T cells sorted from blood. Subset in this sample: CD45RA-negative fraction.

In DNA, the CDR3 is TGTGCCAGCAGCTTAGGAGAGGAAGCTTTCTTT. Residues: CASSLGEEAFF. This rearrangement joins TRBV7-9 to TRBJ1-1; D remains unclear. The germline gives CDR1 SEHNR, CDR2 FQNEAQ (reference sequence). Trimming removed 1 base from V and 8 bases from J, with 5 bases in between. The CDR3 runs to 11 residues.